This TCR beta chain appears in the sequencing data of a study of shared clonotypes between healthy human individuals (TCRdb year 2020). Context from the whole study: The cohort comprised two women and a few men aged 18 to 49 years. Per donor, three plates each were used for CD4 naive and CD4 memory, two for CD8 naive, and one for CD8 memory. To estimate repertoire size and how much clonotypes are shared between individuals, the study performed deep sequencing of blood TCR repertoires from a handful of healthy adults. To increase sequencing depth and limit assay-specific biases, different laboratories used diverse techniques to prepare libraries and sequence TCR repertoires. Each donor's leukapheresis produced roughly between roughly 0.85 and 10 billion PBMCs. Overall study results and their limits: The genetic and exposure-history diversity represented was limited by the small number of donors. Sharing across several donors was observed for approximately 5% of naive CD4, 3% to 3.5% of naive CD8, 2.3% of memory CD4, and over 0.3% of memory CD8 clonotypes. Even with the large sequencing depth, rarefaction of the sorted-subset datasets indicated that sequencing was incomplete. Estimated clonotype richness was generally larger for naive than for memory subsets. Pairwise subsampling indicated that sequencing depth was expected to affect the degree of clonotype sharing among donors. Compared with non-shared clonotypes, clonotypes shared by all four sorted-subset donors had higher generation probabilities. Sampling was restricted to blood, and TCR repertoires in tissue are likely to differ from TCR repertoires in blood.

Only a few counts were recorded for this clone. Its cognate antigen has yet to be identified. Qualities for individual bases were not recorded, and no much larger clone is one base off. TCR CDR3 regions were amplified from genomic DNA by multiplex PCR using the deep immunoSEQ assay. For each cell subset, the extracted genomic DNA was distributed evenly across all wells of several immunoSEQ 96-well plates, and each plate served as one replicate. For sorted subsets, each replicate PCR was loaded with about 200 ng genomic DNA, equivalent to 25,000 to 35,000 T cell genomes. Purified libraries were quantified with a Qubit 3.0 fluorometer, sized on a Bioanalyzer 2100, and re-quantified with the KAPA Library Quantification kit. Each immunoSEQ 96-well plate was sequenced on its own single-read 150-cycle Illumina NextSeq 550 flow cell. Concerning the study's data processing: The immunoSEQ output contained only junctional sequences without quality scores, so filtering could not match that applied to full-length reads. To assign V/J genes and CDR3, sequences were annotated using PyIR, a Python wrapper for IgBLAST v1.9, with IMGT germline references. Reads with weak V/J assignments (E-value above 1e-6), missing CDR3, stop codons, out-of-frame junctions, or ambiguous translated residues were removed. V3J clonotypes were defined by identical inferred V gene, J gene, and CDR3 amino acid sequence. Percentage overlap between repertoires was calculated by dividing the number of shared unique clonotypes by the size of the smaller repertoire. Three approaches were used to assess repertoire richness: RTK rarefaction, the Chao1 estimator, and Recon v2.1 estimates of unobserved clonotypes. Generation probabilities for all TCRbeta clonotypes obtained by the gDNA method from several donors were computed using OLGA. Drawn from immuneACCESS, this table holds only the in-frame rearrangements with V and J called that TCRdb kept. Clones are partly lost; checked studies trace under half to an unresolved V gene and leave the rest unexplained. That table is the source of V, J and clone size, and D and trimming were worked out from the DNA. Present in this sample are about 2.4 million clones, over 85% of which were seen just once. Of the sample, roughly 0.39% falls within the top ten clones.

The donors were healthy, HIV-negative adults with no recently reported acute infections or vaccinations. Every donor was a Caucasian adult living in Nashville, Tennessee, USA. CD4+ T cells were enriched by magnetic negative selection, after which naive cells were positively selected on CD45RA and the negative fraction was taken as the memory subset. After blood collection by leukapheresis, PBMCs were isolated using Ficoll-Histopaque density gradient centrifugation and then cryopreserved in the vapor phase of liquid nitrogen. Purity and quantity of every magnetically sorted T cell population were checked by analytical flow cytometry. Genomic DNA was isolated from every sorted fraction and measured by UV absorbance on a Nanodrop 2000c. The sequenced material came from naive CD4+ T cells from PBMCs. Reading the label with the study, this specimen's cell subset or site is: CD45RA+ positively selected. The TCR originated in a man aged 18 to 30 in good health. Some clones in this sample may be carry-over from other donors' samples.

For the CDR3, the sequence is CASSLTLRRRGSGTEAFF. The sequence in DNA is TGTGCCAGCAGCTTAACTCTTCGGCGGAGGGGAAGTGGCACTGAAGCTTTCTTT. Here the chain combines TRBV7-6 and TRBJ1-1; a weak D assignment points to TRBD1 (5 bases agree). Relative to germline, V is 2 bases shorter and J is 4 bases shorter, with 23 bases between their ends. The CDR3, from cysteine to phenylalanine, totals 18 residues. Only the CDR3 region is kept as DNA, spanning 54 bases read in frame from base 1. CDR1 and CDR2 are drawn from the germline V gene: SGHVS, FNYEAQ.